This TCR beta chain was retrieved from a study of T cell repertoires in cytomegalovirus infection. TCRdb reprocessed the reads with MiXCR, giving one entry per CDR3 protein. The sample lists hundreds of thousands of distinct CDR3 sequences, roughly 24% seen once, with less than 10% in the top ten. V lost 4 bases and J lost 2, with 13 bases in between. This CDR3 has 14 residues. Germline loops: CDR1 SGHNT, CDR2 YYREEE (reference sequence). This sequence joins TRBV5-4 and TRBJ2-7, with D perhaps given as TRBD1 or TRBD2 (5 bases each). The clonotype originates from a human donor in good health (CMV status not recorded). Some clones in this sample may be carry-over from other donors' samples. Sequenced input: CD8+ T cells from PBMCs. In DNA form, the CDR3 reads TGTGCCAGCAGCAGAGAGGGGTTTACCTACGAGCAGTACTTC. As protein: CASSREGFTYEQYF.